This T cell receptor (beta chain) was observed in a study of cytomegalovirus exposure and HLA in healthy donors. Findings of the study overall: Being productive about 87% or about 30% of the time was typical of most TCR beta V segments in an earlier analysis. Presence/absence results assume similar sequencing depth per donor, which may not hold. Three chains linked to CMV were shown in vitro to be specific for CMV antigens.

Germline CDR1 MNHEY, CDR2 SMNVEV (reference sequence). Trimming took 5 bases from V and 2 from J, leaving 16 bases between them. The CDR3 contains 16 residues. On this clone: Its target is unknown.

The PCR used 60 Vbeta and 13 Jbeta primers. Method: immunoSEQ multiplex PCR; TCRdb's copy keeps in-frame clones and lacks some. This table holds about 160,000 clones, roughly 87% found once. Sequencing was performed on PBMCs. The rearrangement uses TRBV27 and TRBJ2-1, with a weak D call TRBD2 (6 bases). The clonotype originates from a man aged 45 to 65 in good health and CMV-seropositive. The CDR3 DNA follows: TGTGCCAGCAGTCCTCTGGGGGGTCCAGCCTACAATGAGCAGTTCTTC. It yields the protein CASSPLGGPAYNEQFF.